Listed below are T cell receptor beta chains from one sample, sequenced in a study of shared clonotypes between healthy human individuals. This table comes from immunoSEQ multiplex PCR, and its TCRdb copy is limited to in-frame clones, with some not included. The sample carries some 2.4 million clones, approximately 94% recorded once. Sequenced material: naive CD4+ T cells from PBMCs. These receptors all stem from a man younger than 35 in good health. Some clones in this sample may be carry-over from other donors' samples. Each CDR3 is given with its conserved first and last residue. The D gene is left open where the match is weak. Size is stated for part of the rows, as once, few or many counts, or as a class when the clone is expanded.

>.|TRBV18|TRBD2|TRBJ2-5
CASSPLAGGKTTQETQYF
TGTGCCAGCTCACCACTAGCGGGAGGCAAAACTACGCAAGAGACCCAGTACTTC
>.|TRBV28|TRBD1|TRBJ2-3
CASSKTGTGLDTQYF
TGTGCCAGCAGTAAAACCGGGACAGGGTTAGATACGCAGTATTTT
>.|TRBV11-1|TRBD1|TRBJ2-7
CASSPNSWGTGAYEQYF
TGTGCCAGCAGCCCTAACTCCTGGGGGACAGGGGCCTACGAGCAGTACTTC
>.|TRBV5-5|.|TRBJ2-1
CASSLGGTRNEQFF
TGTGCCAGCAGCTTGGGAGGGACTCGCAATGAGCAGTTCTTC
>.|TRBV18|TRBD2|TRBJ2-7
CASSALAGVGEQYF
TGTGCCAGCTCAGCCTTAGCGGGAGTCGGCGAGCAGTACTTC
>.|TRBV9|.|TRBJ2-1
CASSVNARNNEQFF
TGTGCCAGCAGCGTAAATGCGCGGAACAATGAGCAGTTCTTC
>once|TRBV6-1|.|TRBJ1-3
CASSEGRGLVSDTIYF
TGTGCCAGCAGTGAAGGTCGGGGCCTCGTGAGTGACACCATATATTTT
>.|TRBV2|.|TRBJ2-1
CASSANGFNEQFF
TGTGCCAGCAGTGCCAACGGCTTCAATGAGCAGTTCTTC
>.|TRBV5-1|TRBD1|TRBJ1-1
CASSSGQGGTEAFF
TGCGCCAGCAGCTCGGGACAGGGAGGGACTGAAGCTTTCTTT
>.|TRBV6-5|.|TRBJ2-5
CASSYSGPGETQYF
TGTGCCAGCAGTTACTCGGGACCTGGGGAGACCCAGTACTTC
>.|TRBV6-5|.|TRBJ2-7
CASSSIVGQSYEQYF
TGTGCCAGCAGTTCTATTGTTGGGCAGTCCTACGAGCAGTACTTC
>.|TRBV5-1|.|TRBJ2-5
CASSLAGGGGLQETQYF
TGCGCCAGCAGCTTGGCCGGGGGAGGAGGGTTACAAGAGACCCAGTACTTC
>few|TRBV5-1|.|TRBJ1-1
CASSLEGYNTEAFF
TGCGCCAGCAGCTTGGAGGGTTACAACACTGAAGCTTTCTTT
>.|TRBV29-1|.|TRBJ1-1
CSVQFEGRAGTEAFF
TGCAGCGTTCAGTTTGAGGGGAGGGCCGGCACTGAAGCTTTCTTT
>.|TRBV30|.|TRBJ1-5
CAWTQGPNQPQHF
TGTGCCTGGACGCAGGGACCCAATCAGCCCCAGCATTTT
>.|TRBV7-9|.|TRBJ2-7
CASSLPQGGPRDEQYF
TGTGCCAGCAGCTTACCACAGGGAGGACCACGGGACGAGCAGTACTTC
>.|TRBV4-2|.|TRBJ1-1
CASSQHRETEAFF
TGTGCCAGCAGCCAGCACCGGGAGACTGAAGCTTTCTTT
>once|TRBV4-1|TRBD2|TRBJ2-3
CASSQVAAGGATDTQYF
TGCGCCAGCAGCCAAGTCGCGGCGGGAGGGGCCACAGATACGCAGTATTTT
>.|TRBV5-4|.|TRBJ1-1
CASSLRPSMNTEAFF
TGTGCCAGCAGCTTGAGGCCAAGTATGAACACTGAAGCTTTCTTT
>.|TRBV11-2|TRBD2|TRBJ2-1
CASSYPTRLAGEGEQFF
TGTGCCAGCAGCTACCCAACCCGACTAGCGGGAGAAGGCGAGCAGTTCTTC
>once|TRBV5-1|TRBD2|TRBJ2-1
CASSLAESHYNEQFF
TGCGCCAGCAGCCTAGCGGAGTCCCACTACAATGAGCAGTTCTTC
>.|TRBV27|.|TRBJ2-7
CASSTWPPSGQSYEQYF
TGTGCCAGCAGTACATGGCCCCCCAGCGGGCAAAGCTACGAGCAGTACTTC